This TCR beta chain was documented in a study of cytomegalovirus exposure and HLA in healthy donors. Findings and caveats of the study: Researchers reportedly found TCR beta sequences accurately predicted most subjects' HLA-A and HLA-B alleles. Later analysis associated a missense DCLRE1C variant with TCR beta V- and J-gene trimming. Later, TCR association rates were found to vary by HLA locus, highest for DRB1 and lowest for HLA-C.

The PCR had 60 Vbeta and 13 Jbeta primers. The table came from immunoSEQ multiplex PCR; TCRdb's copy has only in-frame clones and leaves some out. The sample consists of around 130,000 clones, roughly 80% of them appearing once. The table lists this clone with a count of one. The antigen is unknown. Germline loops: CDR1 KGHSH, CDR2 LQKENI. V shed 5 bases, J shed 0 bases, and the junction held 6 bases outside the gene matches. This CDR3 region has 16 residues. The TCR comes from a woman under 30 in good health and CMV-seronegative. Sequencing used PBMCs. This chain uses TRBV18 with TRBJ1-1; 10 bases align to TRBD1. CDR3 amino acids: CASSTTGTGVNTEAFF. As DNA, the CDR3 is TGTGCCAGCTCAACTACCGGGACAGGGGTGAACACTGAAGCTTTCTTT. The complete variable domain, with remaining parts taken from reference TRBV18 and TRBJ1-1, reads NAGVMQNPRHLVRRRGQEARLRCSPMKGHSHVYWYRQLPEEGLKFMVYLQKENIIDESGMPKERFSAEFPKEGPSILRIQQVVRGDSAAYFCASSTTGTGVNTEAFFGQGTRLTVV.